These 21 T cell receptor beta chains were sequenced from one sample in a study of neurological immune-mediated disorders. Using its own MiXCR run on the 5' RACE reads, TCRdb lists one record per CDR3 protein. The sample holds approximately 100,000 distinct CDR3 sequences, 3% to 4% seen once. Source material: PBMCs. The receptors derive from a woman between 18 and 29 years old with multiple sclerosis.

This clonotype was detected many times. The V gene is TRBV5-1, the J gene TRBJ2-1; D is possibly TRBD2 (6 bases). Germline CDR1 and CDR2: SGHRS and YFSETQ. The CDR3 runs to 16 residues. V lost 0 bases, J lost 4 bases, and 14 bases lay in between. The DNA for the CDR3 is TGCGCCAGCAGCTTGGGTGGCCGGGAGACTTACAATGAGCAGTTCTTC. Translation gives CASSLGGRETYNEQFF.

This clonotype was picked up many times. The chain couples TRBV6-1 to TRBJ2-7, with 12 bases fitting TRBD1. Germline CDR1 and CDR2: MNHNS and SASEGT. Trimming cost V 7 bases and J 5 bases; bases outside gene matches: 9. CDR3 length: 15 residues. The CDR3: CASTESGQGAHEQYF. CDR3 nucleotide sequence: TGTGCCAGCACCGAATCGGGACAGGGGGCCCACGAGCAGTACTTC.

This clonotype was detected many times. The chain links TRBV5-5 to TRBJ2-6; 9 bases agree with TRBD1. Germline values: CDR1 SGHKS, CDR2 YYEKEE (reference sequence). V was clipped by 7 bases and J by 2 bases; unmatched bases: 4. This CDR3 comprises 15 residues. CDR3 DNA sequence: TGTGCCAGCCTACAGGGGGCGCCTGGGGCCAACGTCCTGACTTTC. The encoded protein is CASLQGAPGANVLTF. Together with reference TRBV5-5 and TRBJ2-6, the CDR3 gives the full variable domain: DAGVTQSPTHLIKTRGQQVTLRCSPISGHKSVSWYQQVLGQGPQFIFQYYEKEERGRGNFPDRFSARQFPNYSSELNVNALLLGDSALYLCASLQGAPGANVLTFGAGSRLTVL.

This clonotype has ten or more counts. The chain combines TRBV7-2 with TRBJ1-5; 12 bases align to TRBD1. V lost 4 bases to trimming and J lost 7 bases; unmatched junction nucleotides: 5. The CDR3 totals 15 residues. CDR1 is SGHTA, CDR2 FQGNSA, per germline. The chain's CDR3 is CASSWDGTGGQPQHF. DNA for the CDR3: TGTGCCAGCAGCTGGGATGGGACAGGGGGCCAGCCCCAGCATTTT.

The J gene is TRBJ2-7, the V gene TRBV7-9; 7 nucleotides line up with TRBD1. V lost 5 bases, J lost 2 bases, and 9 bases stayed unmatched. CDR1 and CDR2 from the germline V gene are SEHNR and FQNEAQ (reference sequence). The CDR3 has 15 amino acids. In DNA form, the CDR3 reads TGTGCCAGCAGCATTCGACAGGGAGCAACCTACGAGCAGTACTTC. This encodes CASSIRQGATYEQYF.

This clonotype has a handful of counts. The CDR3 DNA follows: TGCAGTGCTAGCCTCACACTAGGGGGTGAAAAACTGTTTTTT. Translation gives CSASLTLGGEKLFF. The gene calls are TRBV20-1 and TRBJ1-4, with D maybe TRBD1 (6 bases). Between the trimmed V and J ends, which lost 3 bases and 7 bases, there was a span of 15 bases. Germline-derived CDR1 and CDR2 are DFQATT and SNEGSKA (reference sequence). The CDR3 is made up of 14 amino acids.

This clonotype appeared many times. The germline gene is not matched at one end of the junction; a read error may be the cause. This chain uses TRBV27 with TRBJ2-1, with 8 bases aligning to TRBD2. Germline V lookup: CDR1 MNHEY, CDR2 SMNVEV (reference sequence). CDR3 length equals 14 residues. The CDR3 sequence is CASTLAGLNNEQFF. CDR3 DNA sequence: TGTGCCAGCACTTTAGCGGGATTGAACAATGAGCAGTTCTTC.

This clonotype was seen ten or more times. The J gene is TRBJ2-7, the V gene TRBV20-1; maybe TRBD2 (6 bases). The germline V and J ends were trimmed by 3 bases and 2 bases, with 14 bases remaining between them. This CDR3 is built from 14 residues. The germline gives CDR1 DFQATT, CDR2 SNEGSKA (reference sequence). The CDR3 nucleotides read TGCAGTGCTAGGTCCCTAGCGTCGGCCTACGAGCAGTACTTC. Translating it yields CSARSLASAYEQYF.

This clonotype was detected many times. The chain has TRBV15 and TRBJ1-2; 7 nucleotides match TRBD1. Per the germline V gene, CDR1 is LNHNV and CDR2 is YYDKDF (reference sequence). The CDR3 consists of 14 residues. The V and J ends lost 0 bases and 5 bases, in that order; junction bases with no gene match: 3. The CDR3 spells CATSREGTDYGYTF. CDR3 sequence (DNA): TGTGCCACCAGCAGAGAAGGGACAGATTATGGCTACACCTTC.

This clonotype was recorded many times. The V and J genes are TRBV12-3 or TRBV12-4 and TRBJ2-7; TRBD1 matches 8 bases. This CDR3 is built from 14 residues. V lost 7 bases and J lost 5; bases outside the gene matches: 10. The CDR3 coding sequence is TGTGCCAGCACCCCGGACAGGGTAATCCACGAGCAGTACTTC. Protein product: CASTPDRVIHEQYF.

This clonotype showed up many times. The genes are TRBV20-1 and TRBJ1-1, with D hard to call. Germline V CDR1 and CDR2: DFQATT, SNEGSKA (reference sequence). Trimming left V 3 bases short and J 0 bases short, with 11 bases between. The CDR3 is 14 residues long. The CDR3 region has the DNA TGCAGTGCTAGCCTACACGGCTTGAACACTGAAGCTTTCTTT. The encoded protein is CSASLHGLNTEAFF.

This clonotype was recorded many times. This CDR3 is CASRLSGASSGNTIYF. In DNA form, the CDR3 reads TGTGCCAGCAGGCTAAGCGGGGCATCCTCTGGAAACACCATATATTTT. The chain carries TRBV27 and TRBJ1-3; possible D gene TRBD1, 5 bases. Deletions cut 6 bases from V and 0 bases from J, with 15 bases between. The CDR3 length is 16 residues. CDR1 is MNHEY, CDR2 SMNVEV, per germline (reference sequence).

There are many counts of this clonotype. The V gene is TRBV12-3 or TRBV12-4, the J gene TRBJ1-1, with D perhaps matching TRBD1 (5 bases). There are 16 residues in the CDR3. The germline V and J ends were trimmed by 1 base and 4 bases, with 16 bases remaining between them. The CDR3 DNA follows: TGTGCCAGCAGTTTAGTCGTGGGGGTTGGTAGCACTGAAGCTTTCTTT. It specifies CASSLVVGVGSTEAFF.

This clonotype was seen ten or more times. The J gene is TRBJ1-1, the V gene TRBV5-1; D unresolved. The germline gives CDR1 SGHRS, CDR2 YFSETQ. The CDR3 has 16 amino acids. Trimming left V 0 bases short and J 7 bases short, with 19 bases between. CDR3 in amino acids: CASSLGRPAVGFEAFF. In nucleotides, the CDR3 is TGCGCCAGCAGCTTGGGGAGACCTGCAGTGGGCTTTGAAGCTTTCTTT.

This clonotype showed up just a few times. One end of the junction fails to match germline, which may point to a read error. The gene calls are TRBV4-1 and TRBJ1-6, with D tentatively TRBD1 (6 bases). The CDR3 consists of 14 residues. Germline CDR1 reads MGHRA; CDR2 reads YSYEKL. The DNA of the CDR3 is TGCGCCAGCAGCCAAAGGACAGACGATTCACCCCTCAACTTT. Translation gives CASSQRTDDSPLNF.

In this sample, this clonotype turned up many times. The V and J genes are TRBV3-1 and TRBJ2-1; 7 bases are shared with TRBD2. Per germline, CDR1 LGHDT and CDR2 YNNKEL (reference sequence). Trimming at V came to 2 bases and at J to 8 bases, leaving 9 bases not matched to a gene. This CDR3 contains 15 residues. The CDR3 bases are TGTGCCAGCAGCCAACCGGGGGGTGGGGCCCATGAGCAGTTCTTC. As protein: CASSQPGGGAHEQFF.

This clonotype was detected ten times or more. CDR3 amino acids: CASSATGFRNQPQHF. DNA of the CDR3: TGTGCCAGCAGCGCGACAGGGTTTCGCAATCAGCCCCAGCATTTT. V and J are TRBV7-2 and TRBJ1-5, with 7 nucleotides matching TRBD1. V shed 5 bases, J shed 2 bases, and the junction held 6 bases outside the gene matches. The CDR3 loop spans 15 amino acids. The germline V gene has CDR1 SGHTA and CDR2 FQGNSA.

The CDR3, as DNA: TGCAGTGCTAGAGACGGGTTAGTCAACACAGATACGCAGTATTTT. It yields the protein CSARDGLVNTDTQYF. The rearrangement links TRBV20-1 to TRBJ2-3; D is unresolved. Deletions cut 0 bases from V and 2 bases from J, with 12 bases between. The CDR3 is made up of 15 amino acids. Germline values: CDR1 DFQATT, CDR2 SNEGSKA (reference sequence).

This clonotype was seen at least ten times. V gene TRBV7-2 combines with J gene TRBJ2-3; perhaps TRBD2 as D (5 bases). The CDR3 covers 12 residues. The V gene lost 3 bases and the J gene lost 6 bases, with 7 bases spanning the gap. The germline V gene encodes CDR1 SGHTA and CDR2 FQGNSA. The CDR3 here is CASSLREDTQYF. CDR3 DNA sequence: TGTGCCAGCAGCTTGAGGGAGGATACGCAGTATTTT.

This clonotype has ten or more counts. V is TRBV12-3 or TRBV12-4 and J is TRBJ1-1; 7 positions agree with TRBD1. The CDR3 is 17 residues long. The ends lost 4 bases at V and 1 base at J; junction bases unmatched: 12. The CDR3 spells CASSWVLTGMGNTEAFF. The DNA for the CDR3 is TGTGCCAGCAGTTGGGTTCTGACAGGGATGGGGAACACTGAAGCTTTCTTT.

This clonotype was counted many times. This chain joins TRBV20-1 and TRBJ2-1; D might be TRBD2 (6 bases). Germline values: CDR1 DFQATT, CDR2 SNEGSKA (reference sequence). The CDR3 extends over 15 amino acids. With 0 bases removed from V and 0 bases from J, the gap between germline ends came to 9 bases. The CDR3 coding sequence is TGCAGTGCTAGAGATCTCGGGGGCTCCTACAATGAGCAGTTCTTC. It yields the protein CSARDLGGSYNEQFF.